A single sample is the source of the 2 T cell receptor beta chains below, sequenced in a study of cytomegalovirus exposure and HLA in healthy donors. The PCR was carried out with 60 Vbeta primers and 13 Jbeta primers. Sequenced by immunoSEQ multiplex PCR; TCRdb stores in-frame clones only, minus some. The sample records about 170,000 clones, about 82% being singletons. The sequencing sample was made of PBMCs. Source of these receptors: a female donor in good health and CMV-seronegative.

The chain has TRBV27 and TRBJ2-7; D possibly corresponds to TRBD2 (6 bases). This CDR3 has 14 residues. The V gene lost 2 bases and the J gene lost 2 bases, with 10 bases spanning the gap. Germline CDR1 reads MNHEY; CDR2 reads SMNVEV (reference sequence). The CDR3 nucleotides read TGTGCCAGCAGTTTAGGAGGGACCCCCTACGAGCAGTACTTC. This gives the protein CASSLGGTPYEQYF.

The J gene is TRBJ2-7, the V gene TRBV7-2; perhaps TRBD2 as D (7 bases). Germline V gene data show CDR1 as SGHTA and CDR2 as FQGNSA. The CDR3 contains 16 residues. Trimming stripped 5 bases from V and 4 bases from J, with 21 bases between. The CDR3 DNA reads as TGTGCCAGCAGCCCATTCGGAAGGGGGGGCGGTTACGAGCAGTACTTC. Its protein is CASSPFGRGGGYEQYF.